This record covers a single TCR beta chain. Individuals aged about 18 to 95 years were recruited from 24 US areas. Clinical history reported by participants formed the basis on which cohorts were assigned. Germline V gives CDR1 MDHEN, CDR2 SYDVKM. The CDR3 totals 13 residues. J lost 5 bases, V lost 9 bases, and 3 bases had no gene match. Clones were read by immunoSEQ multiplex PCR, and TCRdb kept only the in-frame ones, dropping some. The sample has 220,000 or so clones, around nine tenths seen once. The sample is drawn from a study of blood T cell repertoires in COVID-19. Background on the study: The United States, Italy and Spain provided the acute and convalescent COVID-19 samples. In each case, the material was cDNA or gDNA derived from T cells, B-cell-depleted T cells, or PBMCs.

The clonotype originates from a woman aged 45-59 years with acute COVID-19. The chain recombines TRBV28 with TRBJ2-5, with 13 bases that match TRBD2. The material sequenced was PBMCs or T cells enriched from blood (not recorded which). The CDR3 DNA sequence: TGTGCCAGTAAGACTAGCGGGGGGGAGACCCAGTACTTC. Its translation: CASKTSGGETQYF.